This T cell receptor (beta chain) was found in a study of blood T cell repertoires in COVID-19. Across the whole study: Acute and convalescent COVID-19 specimens originated in the United States, Italy and Spain. T cells, B-cell-depleted T cells, or PBMCs supplied cDNA or gDNA.

Method: immunoSEQ multiplex PCR; TCRdb's copy keeps in-frame clones and lacks some. The sample has 430,000 or so clones, roughly 90% seen once. Enrolled during active infection, Seattle patients were then followed longitudinally. This CDR3 region has 13 residues. V was pared by 4 bases and J by 5 bases, with 11 bases between. This clone was picked up one time. The chain joins TRBV12-3 or TRBV12-4 to TRBJ1-1; unclear D gene. Sequencing was performed on peripheral blood. The TCR comes from a man younger than 35 with COVID-19, enrolled during active disease. CDR3 loop: CASSSSGWTEAFF. The CDR3 DNA reads as TGTGCCAGCAGTTCCTCGGGGTGGACTGAAGCTTTCTTT.